This T cell receptor beta chain was captured in a study of identical twins. From germline, CDR1 is MNHEY and CDR2 SMNVEV (reference sequence). Trimming took off 6 bases at V and 1 base at J, with 12 bases between the two ends. This CDR3 spans 14 amino acids. TCRdb passed the 5' RACE reads through MiXCR, listing each CDR3 protein once. The data contain about 520,000 distinct CDR3 sequences, less than 25% of them seen just once; the ten biggest clones take up 0.8% to 1%. These same records also appear under a second study, on T cells expressing NK-cell markers.

The specimen was CD4+ T cells sorted from blood. J is TRBJ1-2 and V is TRBV27, with a weak D call TRBD1 (6 bases). This clonotype originated in a woman aged 18-35 years in good health. The CDR3 loop is CASRRTGINYGYTF. The DNA for the CDR3 is TGTGCCAGCAGGCGAACAGGGATTAACTATGGCTACACCTTC.